This TCR beta chain was documented in a study of CD8+ T cells in alopecia areata. Treatment reported: oral pan-JAK inhibitor, 5-10 mg twice daily. CDR1 is ENHRY, CDR2 SYGVKD, per germline. The length of the CDR3 is 13 residues. V was clipped by 10 bases and J by 5 bases, with 16 bases between them. Once RNA had been extracted, it was reverse transcribed into cDNA to act as the sequencing template. Using immunoSEQ multiplex PCR, the repertoire was profiled, and TCRdb retains in-frame clones only, with some absent. The table records about 210,000 clones, about 58% of them present only once. This sample comprised CD4+ T cells sorted from blood, obtained at week 4, from a patient treated with tofacitinib. This sequence was found in a human donor with alopecia areata. The chain combines TRBV10-3 with TRBJ2-3; no clear D gene. Written as DNA, the CDR3 is TGTGCCAGCAAGGCTGGGCCTTTAGATACGCAGTATTTT. As protein: CASKAGPLDTQYF.